What follows describes a single T cell receptor (beta chain). Repertoires were generated with immunoSEQ multiplex PCR, while TCRdb's copy carries only in-frame clones and drops some. The profile shows roughly 65,000 clones, roughly 90% of them singletons. The germline V gene has CDR1 LNHDA and CDR2 SQIVND (reference sequence). This CDR3 is built from 14 residues. The germline V and J ends were trimmed by 0 bases and 4 bases, with 8 bases remaining between them. The sample comes from a study of lymphopenia after photon versus proton radiotherapy. The receptor's source is a woman in her 70s with pancreatic cancer. The specimen comprised peripheral blood, sampled from a patient treated with photon-based radiotherapy. This chain links TRBV19 with TRBJ2-3; TRBD2 is a possible D gene (5 bases). The CDR3 here is CASSIDPLADTQYF. CDR3 sequence (DNA): TGTGCCAGTAGTATAGATCCACTAGCAGATACGCAGTATTTT.